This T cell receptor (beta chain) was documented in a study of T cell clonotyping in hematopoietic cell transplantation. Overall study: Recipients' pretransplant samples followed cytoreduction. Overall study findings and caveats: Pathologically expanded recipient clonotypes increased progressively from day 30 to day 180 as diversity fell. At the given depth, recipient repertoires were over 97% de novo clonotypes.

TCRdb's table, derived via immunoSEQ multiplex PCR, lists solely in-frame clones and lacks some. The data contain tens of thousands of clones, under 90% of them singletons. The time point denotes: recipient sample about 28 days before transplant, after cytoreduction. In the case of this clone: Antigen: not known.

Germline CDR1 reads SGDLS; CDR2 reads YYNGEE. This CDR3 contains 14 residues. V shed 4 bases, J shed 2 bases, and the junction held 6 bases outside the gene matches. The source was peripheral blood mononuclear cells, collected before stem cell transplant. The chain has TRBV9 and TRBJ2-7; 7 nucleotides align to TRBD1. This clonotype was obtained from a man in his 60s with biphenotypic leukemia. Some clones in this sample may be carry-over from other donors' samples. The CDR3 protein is CASSPPGQPYEQYF. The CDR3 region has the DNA TGTGCCAGCAGCCCACCGGGACAGCCCTACGAGCAGTACTTC.